A single T cell receptor (beta chain) is shown here with its context. This sample stems from a study of T cells in Graves' hyperthyroidism and ophthalmopathy. Uncontrolled infection, other autoimmune disease, pregnancy or lactation disqualified patients from enrolment. V shed 5 bases and J shed 9 bases, with 23 bases lying between them. The CDR3 is 16 amino acids. Germline lookup yields CDR1 MGHRA and CDR2 YSYEKL. Researchers amplified the TCR beta CDR3 regions from RNA transcripts. HTBI primers drove first-round RT-PCR of the TCR CDR3. In TCRdb, the multiplex PCR reads were re-called with MiXCR into one record per CDR3 protein. The sample yields roughly 400,000 distinct CDR3 sequences, roughly 13% seen once.

V and J are TRBV4-1 and TRBJ2-1, with D maybe TRBD2 (5 bases). This TCR came from a man aged 50-60 years with Graves' ophthalmopathy. Sequencing used blood. The DNA of the CDR3 is TGCGCCAGCAGCTCTCCTGGCGGGTCTCCCGGCACTGAGCAGTTCTTC. Translation: CASSSPGGSPGTEQFF.